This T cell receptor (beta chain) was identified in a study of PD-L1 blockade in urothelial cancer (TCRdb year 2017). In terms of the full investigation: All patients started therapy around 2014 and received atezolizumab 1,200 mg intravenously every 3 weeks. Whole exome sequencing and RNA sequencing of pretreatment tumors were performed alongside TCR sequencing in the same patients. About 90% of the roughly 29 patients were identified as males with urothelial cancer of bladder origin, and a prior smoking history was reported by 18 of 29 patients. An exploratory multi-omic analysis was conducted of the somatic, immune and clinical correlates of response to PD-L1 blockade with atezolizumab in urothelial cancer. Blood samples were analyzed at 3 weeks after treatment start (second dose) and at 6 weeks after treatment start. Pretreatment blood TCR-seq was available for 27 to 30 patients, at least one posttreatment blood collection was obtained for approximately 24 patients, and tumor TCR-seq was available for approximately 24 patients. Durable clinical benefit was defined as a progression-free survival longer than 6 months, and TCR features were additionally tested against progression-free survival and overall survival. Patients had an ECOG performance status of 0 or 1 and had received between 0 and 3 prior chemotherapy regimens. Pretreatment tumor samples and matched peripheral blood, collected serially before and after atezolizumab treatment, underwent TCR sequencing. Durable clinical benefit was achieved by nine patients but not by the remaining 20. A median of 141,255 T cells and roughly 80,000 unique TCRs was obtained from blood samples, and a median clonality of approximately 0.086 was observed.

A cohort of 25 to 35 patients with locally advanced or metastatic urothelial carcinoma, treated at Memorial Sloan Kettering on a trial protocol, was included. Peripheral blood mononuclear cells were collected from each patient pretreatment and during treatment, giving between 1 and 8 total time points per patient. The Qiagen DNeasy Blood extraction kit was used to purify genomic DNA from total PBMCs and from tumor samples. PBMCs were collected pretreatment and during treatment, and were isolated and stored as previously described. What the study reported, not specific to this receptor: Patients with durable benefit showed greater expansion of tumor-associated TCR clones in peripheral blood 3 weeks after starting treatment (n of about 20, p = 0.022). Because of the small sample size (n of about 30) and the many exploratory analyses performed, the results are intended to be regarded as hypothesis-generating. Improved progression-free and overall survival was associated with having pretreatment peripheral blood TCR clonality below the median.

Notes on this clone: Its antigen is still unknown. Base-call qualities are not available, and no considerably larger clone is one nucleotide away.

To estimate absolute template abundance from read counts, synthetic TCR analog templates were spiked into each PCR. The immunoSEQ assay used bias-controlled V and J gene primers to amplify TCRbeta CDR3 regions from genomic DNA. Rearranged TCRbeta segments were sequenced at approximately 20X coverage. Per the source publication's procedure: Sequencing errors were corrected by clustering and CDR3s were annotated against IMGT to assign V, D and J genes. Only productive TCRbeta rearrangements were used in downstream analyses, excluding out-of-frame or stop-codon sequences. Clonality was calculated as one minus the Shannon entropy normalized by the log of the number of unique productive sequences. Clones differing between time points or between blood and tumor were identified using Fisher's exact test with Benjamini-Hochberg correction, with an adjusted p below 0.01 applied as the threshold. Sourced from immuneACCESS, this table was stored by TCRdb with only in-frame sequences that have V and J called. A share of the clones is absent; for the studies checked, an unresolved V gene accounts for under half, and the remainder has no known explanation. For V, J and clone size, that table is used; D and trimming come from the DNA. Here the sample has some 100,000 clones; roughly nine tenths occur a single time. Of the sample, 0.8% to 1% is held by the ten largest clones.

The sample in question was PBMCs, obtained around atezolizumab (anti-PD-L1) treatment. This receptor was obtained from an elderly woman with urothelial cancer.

The CDR3 protein is CSVVTWTSGSTDTQYF. The sequenced DNA is TGCAGCGTAGTGACTTGGACTAGCGGGAGCACAGATACGCAGTATTTT. The chain is made from TRBV29-1 and TRBJ2-3; 11 nucleotides in the junction match TRBD2. Sequences SQVTM (CDR1) and ANQGSEA (CDR2) are obtained from the germline V gene. Clipping removes 6 bases from V and 0 bases from J, with 8 as the unmatched junction base count. The cysteine opens and the phenylalanine closes a CDR3 of 16 amino acids. The kept DNA is CDR3 alone, 48 bases in frame from the first base.